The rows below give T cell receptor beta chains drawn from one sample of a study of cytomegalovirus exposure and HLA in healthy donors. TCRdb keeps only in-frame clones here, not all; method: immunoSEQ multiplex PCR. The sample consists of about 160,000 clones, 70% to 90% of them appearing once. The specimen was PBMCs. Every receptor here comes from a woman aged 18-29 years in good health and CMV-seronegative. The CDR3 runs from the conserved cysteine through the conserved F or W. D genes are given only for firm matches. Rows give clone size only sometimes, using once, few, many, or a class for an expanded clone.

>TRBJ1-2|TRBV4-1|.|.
CASSLYGYTF
TGCGCCAGCAGTCTCTATGGCTACACCTTC
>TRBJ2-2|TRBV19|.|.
CASNPFGGLNTGELFF
TGTGCCAGTAATCCCTTCGGGGGTCTGAACACCGGGGAGCTGTTTTTT
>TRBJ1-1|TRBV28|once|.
CASSLAPRGREAFF
TGTGCCAGCAGTTTGGCCCCTCGTGGGAGGGAAGCTTTCTTT
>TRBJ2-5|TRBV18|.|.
CASSPSRTVSGETQYF
TGTGCCAGCTCACCCTCCAGGACAGTGTCGGGGGAGACCCAGTACTTC
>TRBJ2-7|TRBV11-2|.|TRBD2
CASSSAGGPSYEQYF
TGTGCCAGCAGCTCAGCGGGAGGGCCCTCCTACGAGCAGTACTTC
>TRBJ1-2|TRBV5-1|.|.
CASGLEPNSVYGYTF
TGCGCCAGCGGTCTAGAACCCAACTCCGTCTATGGCTACACCTTC
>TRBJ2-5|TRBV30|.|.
CAWSFRVTETQYF
TGTGCCTGGAGTTTTCGTGTAACTGAGACCCAGTACTTC
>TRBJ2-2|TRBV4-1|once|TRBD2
CASSQDSNERGAPTGELFF
TGCGCCAGCAGCCAAGATAGTAATGAGCGGGGGGCTCCCACCGGGGAGCTGTTTTTT
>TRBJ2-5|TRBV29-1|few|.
CSVEKGAAETQYF
TGCAGCGTCGAAAAAGGGGCGGCAGAGACCCAGTACTTC
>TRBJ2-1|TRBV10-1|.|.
CASSESGANEQFF
TGCGCCAGCAGTGAGTCGGGGGCTAATGAGCAGTTCTTC
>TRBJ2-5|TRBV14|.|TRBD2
CASSPLAGGQETQYF
TGTGCCAGCAGCCCGCTAGCGGGAGGGCAAGAGACCCAGTACTTC
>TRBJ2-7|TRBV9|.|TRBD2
CASSVGGGSDEQYF
TGTGCCAGCAGCGTAGGGGGGGGGAGCGACGAGCAGTACTTC
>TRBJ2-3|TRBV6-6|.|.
CASSIRGFTDTQYF
TGTGCCAGCAGCATCCGGGGGTTCACAGATACGCAGTATTTT
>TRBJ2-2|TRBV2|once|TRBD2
CASSESSGFANTGELFF
TGTGCCAGCAGTGAATCTAGCGGGTTCGCGAACACCGGGGAGCTGTTTTTT
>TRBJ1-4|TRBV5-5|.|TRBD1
CASSLTGHFSEKLFF
TGTGCCAGCAGTCTGACAGGGCATTTTAGTGAAAAACTGTTTTTT
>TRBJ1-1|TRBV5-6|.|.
CASSLVRGTEAFF
TGTGCCAGCAGCTTGGTAAGGGGAACTGAAGCTTTCTTT
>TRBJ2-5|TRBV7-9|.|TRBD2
CASSSGLGVAGQETQYF
TGTGCCAGCAGCTCGGGACTGGGGGTAGCGGGGCAAGAGACCCAGTACTTC
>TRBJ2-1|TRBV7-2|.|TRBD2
CASRPPGLVNNEQFF
TGTGCCAGCAGGCCACCGGGACTAGTGAACAATGAGCAGTTCTTC
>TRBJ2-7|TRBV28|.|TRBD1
CASSGQVPQDEQYF
TGTGCCAGCAGCGGACAGGTCCCCCAGGACGAGCAGTACTTC
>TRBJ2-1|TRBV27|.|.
CASGSSYNEQFF
TGTGCCAGCGGTAGCTCCTACAATGAGCAGTTCTTC
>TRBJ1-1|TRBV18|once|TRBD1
CASSTAGGRDTEAFF
TGTGCCAGCTCAACCGCAGGGGGCAGGGACACTGAAGCTTTCTTT
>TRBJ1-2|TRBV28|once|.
CASTGGAEGYGYTF
TGTGCCAGCACCGGCGGGGCCGAGGGGTATGGCTACACCTTC
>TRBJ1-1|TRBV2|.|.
CASKRDKGNTEAFF
TGTGCCAGCAAGCGGGACAAGGGGAACACTGAAGCTTTCTTT
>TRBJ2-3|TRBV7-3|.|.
CASSRHLTGYTQYF
TGTGCCAGCAGCAGACACCTCACTGGGTATACGCAGTATTTT
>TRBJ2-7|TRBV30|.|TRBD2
CAWSRTSPTKGQYF
TGTGCCTGGAGTCGGACTAGCCCAACGAAGGGGCAGTACTTC
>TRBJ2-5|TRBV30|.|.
CAWSVSTQETQYF
TGTGCCTGGAGTGTCAGTACCCAAGAGACCCAGTACTTC
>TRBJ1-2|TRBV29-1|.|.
CSVATYAGGEGYTF
TGCAGCGTAGCAACTTACGCCGGGGGAGAAGGCTACACCTTC
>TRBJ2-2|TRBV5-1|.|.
CASSLSGDGTGELFF
TGCGCCAGCAGCTTGTCAGGGGACGGCACCGGGGAGCTGTTTTTT
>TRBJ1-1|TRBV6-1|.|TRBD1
CASSPGQAAEAFF
TGTGCCAGCAGCCCCGGACAGGCCGCTGAAGCTTTCTTT
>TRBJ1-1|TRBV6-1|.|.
CASRAGGTEAFF
TGTGCCAGCAGGGCGGGCGGAACTGAAGCTTTCTTT
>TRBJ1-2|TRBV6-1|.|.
CASSEARYGVSYGYTF
TGTGCCAGCAGTGAAGCCCGCTACGGGGTGAGCTATGGCTACACCTTC
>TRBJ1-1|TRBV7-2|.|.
CASSPRQNTEAFF
TGTGCCAGCAGCCCCCGACAGAACACTGAAGCTTTCTTT
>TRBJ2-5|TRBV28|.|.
CASSGKGVETQYF
TGTGCCAGCAGTGGCAAGGGGGTAGAGACCCAGTACTTC
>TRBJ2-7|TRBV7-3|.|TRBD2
CASSLRGGGTYEQYF
TGTGCCAGCAGCTTAAGGGGGGGAGGGACCTACGAGCAGTACTTC
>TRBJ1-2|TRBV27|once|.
CASSLGQAYGYTF
TGTGCCAGCAGTTTGGGGCAGGCCTATGGCTACACCTTC
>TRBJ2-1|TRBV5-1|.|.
CASSNNRGLLPAGSYNEQFF
TGCGCCAGCAGCAATAACAGGGGACTCTTACCGGCCGGCTCCTACAATGAGCAGTTCTTC
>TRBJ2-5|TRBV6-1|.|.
CASSESWATGTQYF
TGTGCCAGCAGTGAAAGCTGGGCCACCGGGACCCAGTACTTC
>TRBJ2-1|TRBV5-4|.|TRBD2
CASSQVTLAGGINEQFF
TGTGCCAGCAGCCAAGTGACTCTAGCGGGAGGGATCAATGAGCAGTTCTTC
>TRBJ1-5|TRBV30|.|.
CAWSGQALNQPQHF
TGTGCCTGGAGTGGACAGGCCCTCAATCAGCCCCAGCATTTT
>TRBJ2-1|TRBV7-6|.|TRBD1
CASSNPTGNNEQFF
TGTGCCAGCAGCAATCCGACAGGGAACAATGAGCAGTTCTTC